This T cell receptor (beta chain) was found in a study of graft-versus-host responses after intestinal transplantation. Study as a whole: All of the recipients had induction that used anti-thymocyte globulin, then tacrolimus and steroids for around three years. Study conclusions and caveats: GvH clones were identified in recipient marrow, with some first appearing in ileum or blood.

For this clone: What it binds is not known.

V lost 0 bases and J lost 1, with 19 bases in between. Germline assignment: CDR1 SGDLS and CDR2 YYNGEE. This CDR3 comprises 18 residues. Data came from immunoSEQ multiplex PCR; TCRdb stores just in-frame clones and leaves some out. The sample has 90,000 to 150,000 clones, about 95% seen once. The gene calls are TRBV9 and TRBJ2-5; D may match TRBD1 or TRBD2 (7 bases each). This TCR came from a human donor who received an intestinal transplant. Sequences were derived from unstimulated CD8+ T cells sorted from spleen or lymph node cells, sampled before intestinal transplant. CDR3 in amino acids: CASSVAGGGGGIQETQYF. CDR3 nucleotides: TGTGCCAGCAGCGTAGCCGGGGGAGGGGGCGGCATCCAAGAGACCCAGTACTTC.